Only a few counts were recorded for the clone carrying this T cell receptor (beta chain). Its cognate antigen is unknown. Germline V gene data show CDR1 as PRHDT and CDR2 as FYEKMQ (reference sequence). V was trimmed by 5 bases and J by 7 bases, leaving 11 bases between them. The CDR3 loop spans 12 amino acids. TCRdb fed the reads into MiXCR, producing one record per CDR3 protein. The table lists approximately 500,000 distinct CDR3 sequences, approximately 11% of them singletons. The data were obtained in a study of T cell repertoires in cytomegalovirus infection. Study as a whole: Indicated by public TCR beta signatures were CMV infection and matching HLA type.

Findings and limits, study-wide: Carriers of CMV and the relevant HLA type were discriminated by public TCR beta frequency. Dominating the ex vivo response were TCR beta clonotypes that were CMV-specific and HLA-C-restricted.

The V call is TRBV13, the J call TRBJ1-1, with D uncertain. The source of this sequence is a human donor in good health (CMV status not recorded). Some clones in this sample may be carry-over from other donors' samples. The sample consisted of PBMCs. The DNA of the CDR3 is TGTGCCAGCAGCCCAGGACTGATTGAAGCTTTCTTT. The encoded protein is CASSPGLIEAFF.